This T cell receptor beta chain was documented in a study of patients and donors after allogeneic stem cell transplantation. J lost 9 bases, V lost 6 bases, and 9 bases had no gene match. CDR1 and CDR2 (germline): SNHLY, FYNNEI. The length of the CDR3 is 14 residues. TCRdb called the RT-PCR reads again in MiXCR, with one record for every CDR3 protein. Among about 110,000 distinct CDR3 sequences listed, approximately 40% were seen once. There are a few counts of this clonotype. The TCR sequence derives from a human donor who was either an allogeneic HSCT recipient or a stem cell or donor lymphocyte infusion donor (not recorded which). It is not recorded whose cells these are; they may come from a transplant donor. V usage is TRBV2 and J usage is TRBJ1-5, with TRBD1 matching 9 bases. The sequenced sample was blood, either unsorted or a sorted T cell fraction (not recorded which). CDR3 sequence reads: CASRGQGLIPPQHF. The CDR3 region has the DNA TGTGCCAGCAGGGGACAGGGCTTGATTCCGCCCCAGCATTTT.